The present T cell receptor (beta chain) was sequenced within a study of shared clonotypes between healthy human individuals. The V gene lost 7 bases and the J gene lost 3 bases, with 13 bases spanning the gap. The CDR3 runs 14 residues. CDR1 SGDLS and CDR2 YYNGEE come from the germline V gene. Positively selected for CCR7, the CD45RO-negative cells used as naive CD8 cells excluded terminally differentiated effector memory CD45RA+ cells. The healthy adult donors were HIV-negative and reported no recent acute infections or vaccinations. Profiling relied on immunoSEQ multiplex PCR, and the TCRdb table lists in-frame clones only, not all of them. The top ten hold roughly 22% of the sample, which has about 680,000 clones, about 90% seen once.

The receptor was isolated from a man aged 30 to 45 in good health. Sequenced sample: naive CD8+ T cells sorted from blood. The chain has TRBV9 and TRBJ2-2; no clear D. CDR3 nucleotides: TGTGCCAGCTCCGGTAGGGCGTACACCGGGGAGCTGTTTTTT. It yields the protein CASSGRAYTGELFF.